The TCR beta chain under discussion was sequenced for a study of cytomegalovirus exposure and HLA in healthy donors. Notes on this clone: The antigen is unknown.

Study-wide results and caveats: A previous analysis found most TCR beta V segments productive roughly 87% or roughly 30% of the time. Indistinguishability led to the exclusion of some V segments, TRBV6-2 and TRBV6-3 included.

60 Vbeta and 13 Jbeta primers were used in PCR. Produced via immunoSEQ multiplex PCR; TCRdb's table is partial and in-frame only. This sample contains about 96,000 clones. CDR1 SNHLY and CDR2 FYNNEI come from the germline V gene. With 2 bases clipped from V and 5 bases from J, the junction kept 7 bases outside the gene matches. The CDR3 consists of 15 residues. Sequencing input: PBMCs. This TCR was sampled from a woman aged 25 to 39 in good health and CMV-seronegative. This chain joins TRBV2 and TRBJ1-2; 8 bases fit TRBD1. The CDR3 DNA follows: TGTGCCAGCAGTGAACTGCCGGGACAGGAATATGGCTACACCTTC. It specifies CASSELPGQEYGYTF.